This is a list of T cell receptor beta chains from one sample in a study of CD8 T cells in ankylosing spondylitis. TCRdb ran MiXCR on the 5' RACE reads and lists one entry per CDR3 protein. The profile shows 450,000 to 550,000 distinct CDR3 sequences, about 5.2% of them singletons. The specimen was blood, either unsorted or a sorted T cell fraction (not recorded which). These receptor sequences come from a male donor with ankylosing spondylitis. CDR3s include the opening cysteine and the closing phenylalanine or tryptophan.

CDR3aa: CASSFKWQGLSYEQYF
v_gene: TRBV28
len: 16
j_gene: TRBJ2-7

CDR3aa: CASSQQGSVTEAFF
v_gene: TRBV3-1
len: 14
j_gene: TRBJ1-1

CDR3aa: CASSTSGSSREQYF
v_gene: TRBV11-3
len: 14
j_gene: TRBJ2-7

CDR3aa: CAIAAVSYEQYF
v_gene: TRBV10-3
len: 12
j_gene: TRBJ2-7

CDR3aa: CASSLAFGPGGNTIYF
v_gene: TRBV7-6
len: 16
j_gene: TRBJ1-3

CDR3aa: CAWSSVGGLTEAFF
v_gene: TRBV30
len: 14
j_gene: TRBJ1-1

CDR3aa: CASTPVRGEQFF
v_gene: TRBV7-9
len: 12
j_gene: TRBJ2-1

CDR3aa: CASSSWGDRGYEQYF
v_gene: TRBV7-9
len: 15
j_gene: TRBJ2-7

CDR3aa: CASSLSRLEKLFF
v_gene: TRBV7-2
len: 13
j_gene: TRBJ1-4

CDR3aa: CASSYQGLNTEAFF
v_gene: TRBV6-2/TRBV6-3
len: 14
j_gene: TRBJ1-1

CDR3aa: CASSLRGAIVGGDKNIQYF
v_gene: TRBV27
len: 19
j_gene: TRBJ2-4

CDR3aa: CASSPLGLAFFTDTQYF
v_gene: TRBV7-2
len: 17
j_gene: TRBJ2-3